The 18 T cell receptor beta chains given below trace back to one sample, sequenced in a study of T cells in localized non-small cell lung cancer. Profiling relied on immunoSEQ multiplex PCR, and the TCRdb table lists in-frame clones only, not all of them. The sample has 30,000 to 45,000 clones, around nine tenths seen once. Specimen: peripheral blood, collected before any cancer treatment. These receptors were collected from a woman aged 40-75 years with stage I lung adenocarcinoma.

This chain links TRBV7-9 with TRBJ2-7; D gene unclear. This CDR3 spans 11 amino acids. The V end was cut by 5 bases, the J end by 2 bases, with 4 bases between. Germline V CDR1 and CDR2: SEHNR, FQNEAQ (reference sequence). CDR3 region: CASSRAYEQYF. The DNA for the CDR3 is TGTGCCAGCAGCCGAGCCTACGAGCAGTACTTC.

The CDR3 reads CASSFYRDRYNSPLHF. In DNA form, the CDR3 reads TGTGCCAGCAGCTTCTATCGGGACAGGTATAATTCACCCCTCCACTTT. The J gene is TRBJ1-6, the V gene TRBV7-9, with TRBD1 matching 8 bases. Germline V gene data show CDR1 as SEHNR and CDR2 as FQNEAQ (reference sequence). Trimming cost V 3 bases and J 4 bases; bases outside gene matches: 5. The CDR3 length is 16 residues.

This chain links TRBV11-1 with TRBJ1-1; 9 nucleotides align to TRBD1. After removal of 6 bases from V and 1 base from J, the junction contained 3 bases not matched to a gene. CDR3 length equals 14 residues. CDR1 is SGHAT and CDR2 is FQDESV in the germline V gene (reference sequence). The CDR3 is CASRGGQGNTEAFF. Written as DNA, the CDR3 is TGTGCCAGCAGGGGGGGACAGGGGAACACTGAAGCTTTCTTT. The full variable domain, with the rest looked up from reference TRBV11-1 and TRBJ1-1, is EAEVAQSPRYKITEKSQAVAFWCDPISGHATLYWYRQILGQGPELLVQFQDESVVDDSQLPKDRFSAERLKGVDSTLKIQPAELGDSAMYLCASRGGQGNTEAFFGQGTRLTVV.

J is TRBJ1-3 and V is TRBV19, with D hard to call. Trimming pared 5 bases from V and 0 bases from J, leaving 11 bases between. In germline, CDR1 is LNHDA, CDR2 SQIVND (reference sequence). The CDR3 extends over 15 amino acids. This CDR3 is CASSGSGYSGNTIYF. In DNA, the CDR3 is TGTGCCAGTAGTGGGAGCGGGTACTCTGGAAACACCATATATTTT.

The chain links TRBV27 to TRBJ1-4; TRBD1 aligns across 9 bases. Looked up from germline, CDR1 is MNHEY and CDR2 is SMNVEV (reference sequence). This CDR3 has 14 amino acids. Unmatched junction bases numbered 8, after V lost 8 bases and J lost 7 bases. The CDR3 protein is CASGRTGDIEKLFF. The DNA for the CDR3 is TGTGCCAGCGGACGGACAGGGGATATTGAAAAACTGTTTTTT.

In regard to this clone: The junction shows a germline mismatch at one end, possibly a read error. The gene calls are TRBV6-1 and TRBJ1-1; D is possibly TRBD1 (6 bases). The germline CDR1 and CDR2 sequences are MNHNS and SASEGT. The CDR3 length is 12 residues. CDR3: CASSEPPGQCLF. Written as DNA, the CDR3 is TGTGCCAGCAGTGAACCCCCTGGACAGTGTCTCTTT.

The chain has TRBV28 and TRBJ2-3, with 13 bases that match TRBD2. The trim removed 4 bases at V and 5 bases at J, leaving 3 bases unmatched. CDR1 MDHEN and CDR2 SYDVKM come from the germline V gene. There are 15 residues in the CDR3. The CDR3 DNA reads TGTGCCAGCAGTTGGACTAGCGGGGGTCAAGATACGCAGTATTTT. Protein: CASSWTSGGQDTQYF.

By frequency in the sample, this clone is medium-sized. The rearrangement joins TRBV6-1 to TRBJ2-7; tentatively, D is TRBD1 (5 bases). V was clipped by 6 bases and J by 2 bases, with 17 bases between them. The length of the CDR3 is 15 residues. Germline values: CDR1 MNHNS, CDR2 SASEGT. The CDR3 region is CASRGFTRGAYEQYF. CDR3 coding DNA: TGTGCCAGCAGAGGTTTTACAAGGGGTGCCTACGAGCAGTACTTC.

The chain's CDR3 is CASSFLGLVEGEQYF. CDR3 nucleotides: TGTGCCAGCAGCTTTTTGGGGCTAGTTGAGGGCGAGCAGTACTTC. The V gene is TRBV5-8, the J gene TRBJ2-7; tentatively, D is TRBD1 or TRBD2 (5 bases each). The CDR3 spans 15 residues. Germline-derived CDR1 and CDR2 are SGHTS and YDEGEE. Trimming removed 2 bases from V and 6 bases from J, with 18 bases in between.

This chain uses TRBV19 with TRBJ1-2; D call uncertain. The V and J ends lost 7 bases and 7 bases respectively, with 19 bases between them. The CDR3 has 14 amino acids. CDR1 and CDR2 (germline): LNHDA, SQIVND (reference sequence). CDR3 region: CASNLDLGRSGYTF. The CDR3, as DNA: TGTGCCAGTAACCTAGACTTGGGGAGGAGTGGCTACACCTTC.

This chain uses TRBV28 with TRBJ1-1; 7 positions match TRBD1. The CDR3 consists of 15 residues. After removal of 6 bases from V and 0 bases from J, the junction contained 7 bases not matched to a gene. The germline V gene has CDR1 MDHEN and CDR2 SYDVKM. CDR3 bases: TGTGCCAGCAGCCTTAAGGGGGCTCTGAACACTGAAGCTTTCTTT. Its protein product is CASSLKGALNTEAFF.

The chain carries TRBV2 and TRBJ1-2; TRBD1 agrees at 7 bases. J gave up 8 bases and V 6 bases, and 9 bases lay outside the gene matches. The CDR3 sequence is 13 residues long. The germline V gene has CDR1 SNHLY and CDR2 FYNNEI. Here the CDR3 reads CASRQGQTGGYTF. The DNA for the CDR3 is TGTGCCAGCAGGCAGGGACAGACGGGGGGCTACACCTTC.

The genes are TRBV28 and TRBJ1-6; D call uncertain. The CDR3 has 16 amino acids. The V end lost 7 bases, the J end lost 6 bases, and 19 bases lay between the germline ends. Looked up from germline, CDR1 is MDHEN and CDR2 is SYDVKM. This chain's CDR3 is CASNKSRTRGNSPLHF. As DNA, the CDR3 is TGTGCCAGCAACAAATCCCGCACCCGAGGTAATTCACCCCTCCACTTT.

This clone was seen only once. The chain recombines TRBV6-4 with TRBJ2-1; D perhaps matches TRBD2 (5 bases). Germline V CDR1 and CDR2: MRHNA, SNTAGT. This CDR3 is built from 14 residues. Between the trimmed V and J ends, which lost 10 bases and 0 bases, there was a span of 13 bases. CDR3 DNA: TGTGCCACCTCAAGTGGGAGCTCCTACAATGAGCAGTTCTTC. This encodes CATSSGSSYNEQFF.

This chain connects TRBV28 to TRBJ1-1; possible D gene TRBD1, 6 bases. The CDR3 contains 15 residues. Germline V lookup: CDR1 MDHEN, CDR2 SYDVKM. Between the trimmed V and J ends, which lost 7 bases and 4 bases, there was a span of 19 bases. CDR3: CASTGGGAWTTEAFF. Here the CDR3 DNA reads TGTGCCAGCACCGGTGGGGGGGCTTGGACCACTGAAGCTTTCTTT.

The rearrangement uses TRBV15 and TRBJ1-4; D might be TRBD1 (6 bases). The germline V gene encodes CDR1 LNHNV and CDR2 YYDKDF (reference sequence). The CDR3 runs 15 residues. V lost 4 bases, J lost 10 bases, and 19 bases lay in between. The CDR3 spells CATSTTGSSAGKLFF. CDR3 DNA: TGTGCCACCAGCACTACAGGGAGTTCAGCGGGAAAACTGTTTTTT.

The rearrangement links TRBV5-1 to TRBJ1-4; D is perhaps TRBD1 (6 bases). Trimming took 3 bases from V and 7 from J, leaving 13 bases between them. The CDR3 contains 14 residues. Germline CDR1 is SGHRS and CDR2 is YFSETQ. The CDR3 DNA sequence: TGCGCCAGCAGCTCCGGGACAAGGCGTGAAAAACTGTTTTTT. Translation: CASSSGTRREKLFF.

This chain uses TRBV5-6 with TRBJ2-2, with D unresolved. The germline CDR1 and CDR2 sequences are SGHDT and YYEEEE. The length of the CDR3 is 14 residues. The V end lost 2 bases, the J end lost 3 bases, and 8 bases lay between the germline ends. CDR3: CASSFGVDTGELFF. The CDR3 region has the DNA TGTGCCAGCAGCTTTGGCGTTGACACCGGGGAGCTGTTTTTT.